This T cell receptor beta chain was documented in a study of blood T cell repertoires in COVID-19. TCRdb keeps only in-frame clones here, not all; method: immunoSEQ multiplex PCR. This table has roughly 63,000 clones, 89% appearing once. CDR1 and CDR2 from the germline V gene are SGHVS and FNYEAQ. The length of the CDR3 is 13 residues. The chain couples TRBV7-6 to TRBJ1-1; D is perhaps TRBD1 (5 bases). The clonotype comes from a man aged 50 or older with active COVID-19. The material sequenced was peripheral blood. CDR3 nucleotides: TGTGCTTCTAGGGGTGACCCAGGCACTGAAGCTTTCTTT. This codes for CASRGDPGTEAFF.